Listed below are T cell receptor beta chains from one sample, sequenced in a study of control samples from healthy donors and cancer patients. Sequencing used immunoSEQ multiplex PCR; TCRdb keeps in-frame clones, though not all of them. Among 89,000 or so clones listed, about 87% were seen once. Sequencing was done on a sample of blood. The receptors derive from a man aged 50-60 years in good health. CDR3s include the opening cysteine and the closing phenylalanine or tryptophan. Fields, in order: D gene, clone size, V gene, J gene, CDR3 protein, CDR3 DNA. The D gene is left open where the match is weak. Clone size is stated in some rows and not others, as once, few, many or a class when expanded.

D: NA
size: NA
V: TRBV15
J: TRBJ2-1
CDR3: CATSRGAGDLVLEQFF
DNA: TGTGCCACCAGCAGGGGGGCTGGGGACCTGGTACTTGAGCAGTTCTTC

D: TRBD1
size: NA
V: TRBV30
J: TRBJ1-1
CDR3: CAWRRGQASREAFF
DNA: TGTGCCTGGAGGCGTGGACAGGCTTCAAGGGAAGCTTTCTTT

D: TRBD1
size: once
V: TRBV19
J: TRBJ1-2
CDR3: CASTRDRNYGYTF
DNA: TGTGCCAGTACTAGGGACAGAAACTATGGCTACACCTTC

D: NA
size: few
V: TRBV20-1
J: TRBJ2-3
CDR3: CSVWVTDTQYF
DNA: TGCAGTGTCTGGGTCACAGATACGCAGTATTTT

D: TRBD1
size: NA
V: TRBV3-1/TRBV3-2
J: TRBJ1-6
CDR3: CASSQDLLGQAPLHF
DNA: TGTGCCAGCAGCCAAGATCTATTGGGACAGGCACCCCTCCACTTT

D: NA
size: once
V: TRBV2
J: TRBJ2-1
CDR3: CASSGDQSVEQFF
DNA: TGTGCCAGCAGTGGGGACCAATCGGTAGAGCAGTTCTTC

D: TRBD1
size: NA
V: TRBV24-1
J: TRBJ2-1
CDR3: CATSDSTGTVSYNEQFF
DNA: TGTGCCACCAGTGACTCCACCGGGACAGTCTCCTACAATGAGCAGTTCTTC

D: NA
size: NA
V: TRBV5-4
J: TRBJ1-2
CDR3: CASRRGGFNYGYTF
DNA: TGTGCCAGCAGAAGGGGGGGGTTTAACTATGGCTACACCTTC

D: NA
size: NA
V: TRBV24-1
J: TRBJ1-3
CDR3: CATSDSDSSGNTIYF
DNA: TGTGCCACCAGTGATTCAGATAGCTCTGGAAACACCATATATTTT

D: NA
size: NA
V: TRBV13
J: TRBJ1-1
CDR3: CASSLGRAEAFF
DNA: TGTGCCAGCAGCTTAGGGAGGGCTGAAGCTTTCTTT

D: NA
size: NA
V: TRBV27
J: TRBJ1-5
CDR3: CASSFLGEGQPQHF
DNA: TGTGCCAGCAGTTTCTTGGGGGAGGGTCAGCCCCAGCATTTT

D: NA
size: NA
V: TRBV5-4
J: TRBJ2-1
CDR3: CASSLGAGSSYNEQFF
DNA: TGTGCCAGCAGCTTGGGAGCTGGAAGCTCCTACAATGAGCAGTTCTTC

D: NA
size: NA
V: TRBV13
J: TRBJ1-1
CDR3: CASSPSQGTVGMNTEAFF
DNA: TGTGCCAGCAGCCCTTCGCAGGGGACCGTTGGCATGAACACTGAAGCTTTCTTT

D: NA
size: NA
V: TRBV3-1/TRBV3-2
J: TRBJ1-5
CDR3: CASSQNFATGTFNQPQHF
DNA: TGTGCCAGCAGCCAAAACTTCGCAACGGGAACCTTCAATCAGCCCCAGCATTTT

D: NA
size: NA
V: TRBV7-2
J: TRBJ1-5
CDR3: CASSLRGQPQHF
DNA: TGTGCCAGCAGCTTACGAGGTCAGCCCCAGCATTTT

D: NA
size: few
V: TRBV5-8
J: TRBJ1-1
CDR3: CASSLMNPGTEAFF
DNA: TGTGCCAGCAGCTTAATGAACCCGGGAACTGAAGCTTTCTTT

D: NA
size: NA
V: TRBV5-8
J: TRBJ1-6
CDR3: CASSLAGDSPLHF
DNA: TGTGCCAGCAGCCTGGCGGGGGATTCACCCCTCCACTTT

D: NA
size: NA
V: TRBV5-1
J: TRBJ2-4
CDR3: CASSLDRVLDIQYF
DNA: TGCGCCAGCAGCTTGGATCGGGTTTTGGACATTCAGTACTTC

D: NA
size: NA
V: TRBV4-1
J: TRBJ1-1
CDR3: CASSLTGNTEAFF
DNA: TGCGCCAGCAGCCTCACCGGGAACACTGAAGCTTTCTTT

D: NA
size: NA
V: TRBV7-9
J: TRBJ1-2
CDR3: CASSSTSWGSRGYTF
DNA: TGTGCCAGCAGCTCAACCTCCTGGGGCTCTAGGGGCTACACCTTC

D: NA
size: once
V: TRBV30
J: TRBJ1-2
CDR3: CAWSVPPGAGNYGYTF
DNA: TGTGCCTGGAGTGTACCACCAGGGGCGGGTAACTATGGCTACACCTTC

D: NA
size: NA
V: TRBV9
J: TRBJ1-2
CDR3: CASSIDRNPYGYTF
DNA: TGTGCCAGCAGCATTGACAGGAACCCCTATGGCTACACCTTC

D: TRBD1
size: few
V: TRBV4-3
J: TRBJ1-1
CDR3: CASSQVGQGGAAFF
DNA: TGCGCCAGCAGCCAAGTCGGACAGGGAGGGGCAGCTTTCTTT

D: NA
size: NA
V: TRBV2
J: TRBJ1-1
CDR3: CASSEDLFTEAFF
DNA: TGTGCCAGCAGTGAAGACCTTTTCACTGAAGCTTTCTTT

D: TRBD1
size: few
V: TRBV5-1
J: TRBJ1-2
CDR3: CASSLTGDYGYTF
DNA: TGCGCCAGCAGCTTGACAGGGGACTATGGCTACACCTTC

D: TRBD2
size: NA
V: TRBV20-1
J: TRBJ2-7
CDR3: CSASPLAGPSYEQYF
DNA: TGCAGTGCTAGTCCTTTAGCGGGGCCTTCCTACGAGCAGTACTTC

D: NA
size: NA
V: TRBV4-1
J: TRBJ2-2
CDR3: CASSQEWTNTGELFF
DNA: TGCGCCAGCAGCCAAGAGTGGACGAACACCGGGGAGCTGTTTTTT

D: TRBD2
size: NA
V: TRBV12-5
J: TRBJ2-1
CDR3: CASGLVSGSGFYNEQFF
DNA: TGTGCTAGTGGTTTGGTTAGCGGGTCAGGCTTCTACAATGAGCAGTTCTTC

D: TRBD1
size: NA
V: TRBV9
J: TRBJ1-2
CDR3: CASSVASGGPRYGYTF
DNA: TGTGCCAGCAGCGTAGCCTCAGGGGGCCCCCGGTATGGCTACACCTTC

D: TRBD1
size: NA
V: TRBV2
J: TRBJ1-2
CDR3: CASSEGQGNYGYTF
DNA: TGTGCCAGCAGTGAAGGACAGGGGAACTATGGCTACACCTTC

D: TRBD2
size: NA
V: TRBV27
J: TRBJ2-3
CDR3: CATPDEERGSTDTQYF
DNA: TGTGCCACGCCAGACGAGGAGCGGGGAAGCACAGATACGCAGTATTTT

D: NA
size: NA
V: TRBV7-3
J: TRBJ1-1
CDR3: CASSSAGANTEAFF
DNA: TGTGCCAGCAGCTCTGCTGGGGCTAACACTGAAGCTTTCTTT

D: NA
size: NA
V: TRBV19
J: TRBJ2-3
CDR3: CASTPRGGIPLTDTQYF
DNA: TGTGCCAGTACCCCCCGCGGCGGGATCCCTCTCACAGATACGCAGTATTTT

D: NA
size: few
V: TRBV5-4
J: TRBJ2-6
CDR3: CASSSGQPGANVLTF
DNA: TGTGCCAGCAGCTCGGGACAACCGGGGGCCAACGTCCTGACTTTC

D: NA
size: NA
V: TRBV7-2
J: TRBJ1-2
CDR3: CASSLGGPGRTLGYTF
DNA: TGTGCCAGCAGCTTAGGAGGACCGGGACGGACTTTGGGCTACACCTTC

D: NA
size: NA
V: TRBV7-2
J: TRBJ1-6
CDR3: CASSLAGVLGSPLHF
DNA: TGTGCCAGCAGCTTAGCGGGGGTTCTGGGTTCACCCCTCCACTTT

D: NA
size: few
V: TRBV7-8
J: TRBJ1-1
CDR3: CASSLVGNTEAFF
DNA: TGTGCCAGCAGCTTAGTCGGCAACACTGAAGCTTTCTTT

D: NA
size: NA
V: TRBV18
J: TRBJ1-1
CDR3: CASSPGLGETEAFF
DNA: TGTGCCAGCTCACCGGGGTTAGGGGAAACTGAAGCTTTCTTT

D: NA
size: once
V: TRBV5-1
J: TRBJ1-1
CDR3: CASSLVGGEEAFF
DNA: TGCGCCAGCAGCTTGGTTGGGGGCGAAGAAGCTTTCTTT

D: NA
size: NA
V: TRBV18
J: TRBJ2-7
CDR3: CASSPPDRSYEQYF
DNA: TGTGCCAGCTCACCACCGGACAGATCCTACGAGCAGTACTTC

D: TRBD2
size: NA
V: TRBV29-1
J: TRBJ2-5
CDR3: CSAGLAGPGETQYF
DNA: TGCAGCGCCGGACTAGCGGGGCCAGGGGAGACCCAGTACTTC

D: NA
size: NA
V: TRBV7-3
J: TRBJ2-2
CDR3: CASSLYGGANTGELFF
DNA: TGTGCCAGCAGCTTATATGGAGGCGCGAACACCGGGGAGCTGTTTTTT

D: TRBD1
size: NA
V: TRBV5-1
J: TRBJ1-2
CDR3: CASSFTGDPNYGYTF
DNA: TGCGCCAGCAGCTTCACAGGGGACCCTAACTATGGCTACACCTTC

D: NA
size: NA
V: TRBV30
J: TRBJ2-2
CDR3: CAWSYTGELFF
DNA: TGTGCCTGGAGTTACACCGGGGAGCTGTTTTTT

D: NA
size: NA
V: TRBV19
J: TRBJ2-1
CDR3: CASRPERGEQFF
DNA: TGTGCCAGTAGGCCGGAACGGGGTGAGCAGTTCTTC

D: NA
size: NA
V: TRBV12-5
J: TRBJ1-6
CDR3: CASGWSGVESYNSPLHF
DNA: TGTGCTAGTGGTTGGTCAGGGGTCGAGTCCTATAATTCACCCCTCCACTTT

D: NA
size: NA
V: TRBV6-4
J: TRBJ1-3
CDR3: CASSDDSGNTIYF
DNA: TGTGCCAGCAGTGATGACTCTGGAAACACCATATATTTT

D: NA
size: NA
V: TRBV19
J: TRBJ1-2
CDR3: CASSIVNEYGYTF
DNA: TGTGCCAGTAGTATAGTAAACGAGTATGGCTACACCTTC